What follows describes a single TCR beta chain. The sample belongs to a study of CD8 T cells in Susac syndrome. Sequencing targeted TCR beta in blood CD8+ and CD4+ T cells. The TEMRA cells underwent FACS enrichment, while the CD8+ and CD4+ T cells underwent negative isolation. This CDR3 spans 14 amino acids. Germline CDR1 and CDR2: DFQATT and SNEGSKA (reference sequence). V shed 3 bases and J shed 1 base, with 12 bases lying between them. After extraction with the RNeasy kit, 0.5 to 1 ug of the RNA was reverse transcribed using random hexamers. Each CDR3 protein is one row after TCRdb ran MiXCR on the immunoSEQ multiplex PCR reads. The data show some 150,000 distinct CDR3 sequences, around 94% seen once.

This TCR was recovered from a human donor in good health. V usage is TRBV20-1 and J usage is TRBJ2-5, with D hard to call. What was sequenced was CD4+ T cells from PBMCs. CDR3 DNA: TGCAGTGCTAGGCCCTTGCGGAGCCAAGAGACCCAGTACTTC. It codes for CSARPLRSQETQYF.